This T cell receptor beta chain was sequenced for a study of blood T cell repertoires in COVID-19. Study at large: Samples came from the United States, Italy and Spain, spanning acute and convalescent COVID-19. PBMCs, B-cell-depleted T cells, or T cells were the source of the cDNA or gDNA that made up the material.

CDR3 length: 15 residues. The V gene's germline CDR1 is LGHDT and CDR2 YNNKEL (reference sequence). The ends were cut back, 1 base at V and 2 bases at J, with 11 bases in the middle. Original data processing: Reference gene primer amplification gave nucleated cell count estimates. The data were produced by immunoSEQ multiplex PCR, yet TCRdb's version contains in-frame clones alone and is incomplete. The V and J calls and clone size were taken over from that table, and D and trimming were inferred from the DNA. The data hold 40,000 to 50,000 clones, with about 89% observed a single time. The chain combines TRBV3-1 (or the pseudogene TRBV3-2) with TRBJ1-2, with D possibly being TRBD1 (6 bases). The sequenced material came from peripheral blood. This TCR came from a human donor in a cohort sampled during active COVID-19. The CDR3 protein is CASSQVAQGNYGYTF. CDR3 nucleotide sequence: TGTGCCAGCAGCCAAGTAGCACAGGGAAACTATGGCTACACCTTC.